These T cell receptor beta chains were read from a single sample in a study of T cells in Graves' hyperthyroidism and ophthalmopathy. Using its own MiXCR run on the multiplex PCR reads, TCRdb lists one record per CDR3 protein. The top ten hold 7.5% to 9.5% of the sample, which has 750,000 to 950,000 distinct CDR3 sequences, roughly 40% seen once. The sample consisted of blood. The source is a man between 18 and 35 years old with Graves' hyperthyroidism. Both conserved end residues are part of each CDR3.

V gene,J gene,CDR3 protein
TRBV7-9,TRBJ2-7,CAWTAGGYEQYF
TRBV20-1,TRBJ1-5,CSAAGRGQLGDSNQPQHF
TRBV7-2,TRBJ2-5,CASSHGTGGQPQYF
TRBV5-5,TRBJ2-7,CASSIGLVIPRSEQYF
TRBV10-3,TRBJ1-5,CATAGLSNQPQHF
TRBV5-6,TRBJ1-1,CASSGTGRRNTEAFF
TRBV12-3/TRBV12-4,TRBJ2-5,CASSLSAGFRETQYF
TRBV5-6,TRBJ2-5,CASSLGAGVGTQYF
TRBV15,TRBJ2-7,CATSRGDRDPSYEQYF
TRBV5-1,TRBJ2-7,CASSLASADYEQYF
TRBV6-4,TRBJ2-2,CASSDGRGSTGELFF
TRBV10-3,TRBJ1-5,CATSYRGREAPYQPQHF
TRBV12-3/TRBV12-4,TRBJ1-1,CASSSTGEFVEAFF
TRBV10-3,TRBJ2-7,CASSRAGSSYGQYF
TRBV2,TRBJ2-5,CASRGALAGAGETQYF
TRBV10-2,TRBJ2-7,CASSETGGPYEQYF
TRBV6-5,TRBJ1-1,CASSPDRVKAFF
TRBV10-3,TRBJ2-2,CAISPQGTNTGELFF
TRBV2,TRBJ1-4,CASKRAPNEKLFF
TRBV4-3,TRBJ2-2,CASSQLNRVELFF
TRBV20-1,TRBJ2-7,CSARVKFSYEQYF
TRBV19,TRBJ2-7,CASSPETGQSYEQYF
TRBV7-9,TRBJ1-1,CASSSTTGEAAFF
TRBV19,TRBJ1-5,CASSMGRNSNQPQHF
TRBV6-7,TRBJ1-5,CASTVEEGANKQPQHF
TRBV2,TRBJ1-5,CASSKGQFNSPQHF
TRBV9,TRBJ1-5,CASSQVQGDNQPQHF
TRBV7-2,TRBJ2-5,CASSLQGFGGETQYF
TRBV5-6,TRBJ2-5,CASTRSAQIQETQYF
TRBV20-1,TRBJ2-7,CSAPGQGWIEQYF
TRBV7-2,TRBJ2-2,CASSLAPGLPAATGELFF
TRBV25-1,TRBJ1-6,CASRGQGASSPLHF
TRBV5-1,TRBJ1-1,CASSPGDSSTEAFF
TRBV7-6,TRBJ1-1,CASSPTGWVTEAFF
TRBV4-1,TRBJ2-7,CASSQDRTSNHEQYF
TRBV6-7,TRBJ1-5,CASQGSNQPQHF
TRBV2,TRBJ1-2,CASSGRSGYGYTF
TRBV12-3/TRBV12-4,TRBJ1-5,CASGKGRNNQPQHF
TRBV12-3/TRBV12-4,TRBJ1-1,CASSPTGSYTEAFF
TRBV6-5,TRBJ2-2,CASTGGELFF
TRBV10-3,TRBJ1-5,CASLGPRGNQPQHF
TRBV25-1,TRBJ2-6,CASSELGGYGSGANVLTF
TRBV20-1,TRBJ2-7,CSARSASSYEQYF
TRBV24-1,TRBJ1-3,CATSGLLAGGSGNTIYF
TRBV7-8,TRBJ2-5,CASSRTSGGYQETQYF